These 9 T cell receptor beta chains originate from one sample sequenced in a study of tumor-infiltrating lymphocytes in primary liver carcinoma (dated by TCRdb to 2016 to 2017). Total RNA and DNA were co-extracted from approximately 20-30 mg of bulk tissue with the AllPrep DNA/RNA mini kit, without cell sorting. The instrument was an Illumina HiSeq 2500. TCRbeta-specific cDNA was reverse-transcribed from 500 ng total RNA using a constant-region primer and ProtoScript II reverse transcriptase. The TCRbeta libraries were prepared through three rounds of nested multiplex PCR following a slightly modified ARM-PCR procedure. The first two PCR rounds used multiplex TRBV1-TRBV30 forward primers with a Cbeta reverse primer, each for about 10 cycles. TCRdb reprocessed the public reads (quality trimming at Q25 with fastp, clone calling with MiXCR) and kept in-frame beta chains. Entries are consolidated by CDR3 protein sequence, retaining the most common genes and DNA. The sample records fewer than 250,000 distinct CDR3 sequences, 70% to 90% of which are singletons. The ten largest clones add up to around 18% of the sample.

Material for sequencing was tumor tissue from primary liver carcinoma. These receptors were collected from a man between 40 and 49 years old with primary liver carcinoma and hepatitis B virus infection.

Concerning this clonotype itself: The junction and the germline gene differ at one end; a read error may be behind it. The chain's CDR3 is CASSQEWGQATYDQYF. CDR3 coding DNA: TGCGCCAGCAGCCAAGAATGGGGACAAGCAACCTACGATCAGTACTTC. V and J are TRBV4-1 and TRBJ2-7, with a weak D call TRBD1 (6 bases). Germline assignment: CDR1 MGHRA and CDR2 YSYEKL. This CDR3 contains 16 residues.

This clonotype is a singleton in its sample. Its ends do not fully match the called genes, so a read error is possible. The chain carries TRBV29-1 and TRBJ1-2; the D is unclear. The CDR3 has 12 residues. Germline CDR1 SQVTM, CDR2 ANQGSEA. CDR3 in amino acids: CSGAGLNYAYTF. As DNA, the CDR3 is TGCAGCGGCGCAGGATTGAACTATGCCTACACCTTC.

As concerns this clonotype: A read error may be the cause here, since a much bigger clone is one base away. The chain uses TRBV11-2 and TRBJ2-7; unclear D gene. V lost 1 base and J 7 bases, leaving 11 bases between the germline ends. The CDR3 spans 13 residues. Looked up from germline, CDR1 is SGHAT and CDR2 is FQNNGV. Written as DNA, the CDR3 is TGTGCCAGCAGCTTAGGGGTCCGCTGGGAGCAGTACTTC. Translated, it gives CASSLGVRWEQYF.

Comments on this clonotype: Its ends do not fully match the called genes, so a read error is possible. V and J are TRBV6-1 and TRBJ2-3; 11 bases are a match to TRBD2. CDR1 is MNHNS, CDR2 SASEGT, per germline. The CDR3 has 16 residues. The CDR3 DNA reads as TGTGTCAGCACTGAAATAGCGGGAGGGAGGACAGATATGCAATATTTT. Translation gives CVSTEIAGGRTDMQYF.

Points on this clonotype: At one of its ends the junction is not consistent with the germline gene, which may arise from a read error. The chain recombines TRBV5-1 with TRBJ2-6; D possibly corresponds to TRBD1 (6 bases). Germline V gene data show CDR1 as SGHRS and CDR2 as YFSETQ. The length of the CDR3 is 18 residues. DNA of the CDR3: TGCGCCAGCAGTTTGGGGGCCAGTATAACCTCTGGGGCCAACGTCCTGACTTTC. Translating gives CASSLGASITSGANVLTF. The full variable domain, with the rest looked up from reference TRBV5-1 and TRBJ2-6, is KAGVTQTPRYLIKTRGQQVTLSCSPISGHRSVSWYQQTPGQGLQFLFEYFSETQRNKGNFPGRFSGRQFSNSRSEMNVSTLELGDSALYLCASSLGASITSGANVLTFGAGSRLTVL.

With regard to this clonotype: No conserved phenylalanine or tryptophan is present at the end of the CDR3, so a read error is the likely explanation. The limits of the CDR3 on the DNA are not certain, so only TCRdb's listed CDR3 is given. The chain is built from TRBV5-6 and TRBJ2-5; the listed D gene, TRBD2, was not tested against the DNA. Germline CDR1 is SGHDT and CDR2 is YYEEEE. The CDR3 is 14 residues long, ends included. The CDR3 region is CASSLEASQESQYL.

Note on this clonotype: At one boundary the junction diverges from the germline segment, which might be a read error. V is TRBV6-2 or TRBV6-3 and J is TRBJ1-1; weak D call: TRBD1 (6 bases). This CDR3 spans 14 amino acids. The germline CDR1 and CDR2 sequences are MNHEY and SVGEGT. In DNA, the CDR3 is TGTGCCAGGAGTTATTCCACAGGGCTCACTGGAGCTTTCTTT. It is translated as CARSYSTGLTGAFF.

With respect to this clonotype: A much larger clone lies a single base off, so this may be a read error. The chain couples TRBV5-1 to TRBJ2-1; 7 bases match TRBD2. The germline CDR1 and CDR2 sequences are SGHRS and YFSETQ. The CDR3 is made up of 17 amino acids. CDR3 sequence: CASSLVWEREPSGEPFF. The CDR3 nucleotides read TGCGCCAGCAGCTTGGTCTGGGAGCGGGAACCCTCGGGTGAGCCGTTCTTC.

Note on this clonotype: A read error may produce the germline difference seen at one junction end. The gene calls are TRBV6-1 and TRBJ1-5, with D uncertain. Germline V CDR1 and CDR2: MNHNS, SASEGT. This CDR3 has 14 residues. The CDR3 nucleotides are TGTACCAGCAGTGAAGGTTGGGTAGATCAGCCCCAGCATTTT. Encoded protein: CTSSEGWVDQPQHF.